This is a list of T cell receptor beta chains from one sample in a study of cytomegalovirus exposure and HLA in healthy donors. Data came from immunoSEQ multiplex PCR; TCRdb stores just in-frame clones and leaves some out. This sample has about 250,000 clones; roughly 87% occur once, and the top ten carry approximately 12%. Specimen: PBMCs. Source of these receptors: a man aged 18 to 30 in good health and CMV-seropositive. Each CDR3 is given with its conserved first and last residue. Each record gives: clone size, J gene, D gene, V gene, CDR3 protein, CDR3 DNA. D genes are given only for firm matches. Clone sizes are given selectively: once, few, many, or a class where the clone is expanded.

- | TRBJ2-7 | TRBD2 | TRBV7-2 | CASSSPRTSGGSYEQYF | TGTGCCAGCAGCTCTCCTCGGACTAGCGGGGGCTCCTACGAGCAGTACTTC
- | TRBJ1-1 | - | TRBV5-1 | CASSRDGDTEAFF | TGCGCCAGCAGCCGGGACGGAGACACTGAAGCTTTCTTT
once | TRBJ1-2 | TRBD1 | TRBV18 | CASSPKEAGGGGYTF | TGTGCCAGCTCACCAAAGGAAGCAGGGGGCGGTGGCTACACCTTC
- | TRBJ2-7 | - | TRBV10-3 | CAISEQAYEQYF | TGTGCCATCAGTGAACAGGCCTACGAGCAGTACTTC
- | TRBJ1-1 | - | TRBV6-5 | CASSPVYDTEAFF | TGTGCCAGCAGTCCCGTCTATGACACTGAAGCTTTCTTT
- | TRBJ2-3 | - | TRBV5-4 | CASSWGEIASTDTQYF | TGTGCCAGCAGCTGGGGAGAGATAGCTAGCACAGATACGCAGTATTTT
- | TRBJ1-2 | - | TRBV10-3 | CAITKDRSNYGYTF | TGTGCCATCACTAAAGACAGGTCTAACTATGGCTACACCTTC
- | TRBJ2-5 | - | TRBV2 | CASSERKYQETQYF | TGTGCCAGCAGTGAGCGGAAGTACCAAGAGACCCAGTACTTC
- | TRBJ2-1 | - | TRBV6-6 | CASSPLSGTQGNEQFF | TGTGCCAGCAGCCCCCTTAGCGGAACCCAAGGGAATGAGCAGTTCTTC
once | TRBJ1-1 | TRBD1 | TRBV6-1 | CASSASGTVNTEAFF | TGTGCCAGCAGCGCTTCCGGGACAGTGAACACTGAAGCTTTCTTT
- | TRBJ2-7 | TRBD2 | TRBV27 | CASSLAGGYEQYF | TGTGCCAGCAGCCTAGCGGGAGGCTACGAGCAGTACTTC
- | TRBJ1-5 | - | TRBV7-9 | CASSSGALYSNQPQHF | TGTGCCAGCAGCTCAGGGGCTCTTTATAGCAATCAGCCCCAGCATTTT
- | TRBJ1-1 | - | TRBV5-4 | CASSLGRGGGTEAFF | TGTGCCAGCAGCTTGGGTAGGGGCGGTGGCACTGAAGCTTTCTTT
- | TRBJ2-7 | - | TRBV6-5 | CASSNSQGGTYEQYF | TGTGCCAGCAGTAACTCACAGGGAGGGACCTACGAGCAGTACTTC
- | TRBJ1-2 | - | TRBV7-9 | CASSESGPFNYGYTF | TGTGCCAGCAGCGAAAGTGGACCGTTTAACTATGGCTACACCTTC
- | TRBJ2-7 | TRBD1 | TRBV5-1 | CASSSGTGGDRNF | TGCGCCAGCAGCTCCGGGACAGGGGGCGACCGGAACTTC
- | TRBJ2-7 | - | TRBV7-8 | CASSPKRGFSYEQYF | TGTGCCAGCAGTCCCAAAAGGGGGTTCTCCTACGAGCAGTACTTC
- | TRBJ1-5 | - | TRBV6-1 | CASSETGGNQPQHF | TGTGCCAGCAGTGAAACGGGCGGTAATCAGCCCCAGCATTTT
once | TRBJ1-4 | - | TRBV28 | CASSFLREKLFF | TGTGCCAGCAGTTTTCTAAGGGAAAAACTGTTTTTT
once | TRBJ2-7 | - | TRBV5-1 | CASSLLGSHEQYF | TGCGCCAGCAGCCTGCTAGGGAGCCACGAGCAGTACTTC
- | TRBJ2-3 | TRBD2 | TRBV7-3 | CASSPGGTLDTQYF | TGTGCCAGCAGCCCCGGGGGGACCTTAGATACGCAGTATTTT
- | TRBJ1-2 | - | TRBV12-5 | CASGLGAPYGYTF | TGTGCTAGTGGTTTGGGGGCGCCTTATGGCTACACCTTC
- | TRBJ1-4 | TRBD1 | TRBV5-1 | CASSFEGALEKLFF | TGCGCCAGCAGCTTTGAGGGGGCGCTTGAAAAACTGTTTTTT
- | TRBJ2-7 | - | TRBV5-1 | CASSLDTNYEQYF | TGCGCCAGCAGCTTGGATACTAACTACGAGCAGTACTTC
many | TRBJ1-1 | - | TRBV5-1 | CASSFQGDTEAFF | TGCGCCAGCAGCTTCCAGGGTGACACTGAAGCTTTCTTT
- | TRBJ2-2 | TRBD1 | TRBV6-4 | CASKVETGDTGELFF | TGTGCCAGTAAGGTGGAGACAGGGGACACCGGGGAGCTGTTTTTT
- | TRBJ2-2 | - | TRBV6-5 | CASSYSGGELFF | TGTGCCAGCAGTTACTCTGGCGGGGAGCTGTTTTTT
once | TRBJ2-2 | - | TRBV5-6 | CASSWYSGATGELFF | TGTGCCAGCAGCTGGTATTCAGGGGCCACCGGGGAGCTGTTTTTT
- | TRBJ2-2 | - | TRBV27 | CASSYLGTANTGELFF | TGTGCCAGCAGTTATCTCGGGACTGCGAACACCGGGGAGCTGTTTTTT
- | TRBJ2-7 | - | TRBV11-3 | CASSPRGIGRVYEQYF | TGTGCCAGCAGCCCTCGGGGGATTGGAAGAGTGTACGAGCAGTACTTC
few | TRBJ2-5 | - | TRBV4-3 | CASSQEGSRGETQYF | TGCGCCAGCAGCCAAGAAGGTTCCCGTGGGGAGACCCAGTACTTC
- | TRBJ1-2 | - | TRBV6-1 | CASSEAGHNYGYTF | TGTGCCAGCAGTGAAGCAGGGCATAACTATGGCTACACCTTC
- | TRBJ2-5 | - | TRBV30 | CAWSRTGGETQYF | TGTGCCTGGAGCAGGACCGGAGGAGAGACCCAGTACTTC
- | TRBJ2-7 | - | TRBV6-5 | CASSYDQATYEQYF | TGTGCCAGCAGTTACGATCAGGCGACCTACGAGCAGTACTTC
- | TRBJ1-1 | TRBD1 | TRBV7-6 | CASSLGTGLTEAFF | TGTGCCAGCAGCTTAGGGACAGGGTTAACTGAAGCTTTCTTT
- | TRBJ2-2 | - | TRBV9 | CASSVGGGTNTGELFF | TGTGCCAGCAGCGTAGGAGGCGGGACGAACACCGGGGAGCTGTTTTTT
- | TRBJ2-7 | TRBD1 | TRBV30 | CAWSFPGQGSYEQYF | TGTGCCTGGAGTTTTCCGGGACAGGGGTCCTACGAGCAGTACTTC
- | TRBJ2-1 | TRBD2 | TRBV6-5 | CASRGLADNEQFF | TGTGCCAGCAGGGGACTAGCGGACAATGAGCAGTTCTTC
- | TRBJ1-5 | TRBD1 | TRBV28 | CASSFPTGSNQPQHF | TGTGCCAGCAGTTTCCCGACAGGGTCCAATCAGCCCCAGCATTTT
few | TRBJ2-7 | - | TRBV7-9 | CASSLYPVGPTYEQYF | TGTGCCAGCAGCTTATATCCGGTAGGGCCGACCTACGAGCAGTACTTC
few | TRBJ1-1 | - | TRBV5-1 | CASSIQGIVSEAFF | TGCGCCAGCAGCATACAGGGAATAGTCTCTGAAGCTTTCTTT
- | TRBJ2-1 | - | TRBV29-1 | CSVEDLGLHEQFF | TGCAGCGTTGAAGACCTGGGGCTTCATGAGCAGTTCTTC
- | TRBJ2-1 | TRBD2 | TRBV27 | CASSPGLAGELGEQFF | TGTGCCAGCAGCCCAGGACTAGCGGGAGAGTTAGGTGAGCAGTTCTTC
- | TRBJ2-1 | - | TRBV14 | CASSRIVIRDEQFF | TGTGCCAGCAGCCGCATAGTAATTAGGGATGAGCAGTTCTTC
- | TRBJ2-1 | TRBD2 | TRBV5-1 | CASSLASGLADEQFF | TGCGCCAGCAGCTTGGCCTCGGGACTAGCAGATGAGCAGTTCTTC
- | TRBJ2-7 | - | TRBV7-2 | CASSSGGGGYEQYF | TGTGCCAGCAGCTCCGGGGGCGGGGGCTACGAGCAGTACTTC
- | TRBJ1-1 | - | TRBV29-1 | CSVRSDRLNTEAFF | TGCAGCGTCAGATCCGACAGGTTGAACACTGAAGCTTTCTTT
few | TRBJ1-2 | - | TRBV15 | CATSRDQDSDGYTF | TGTGCCACCAGCAGAGATCAGGATTCGGATGGCTACACCTTC
- | TRBJ1-2 | - | TRBV11-2 | CASSLGPNYGYTF | TGTGCCAGCAGCTTAGGCCCTAACTATGGCTACACCTTC
- | TRBJ1-5 | TRBD1 | TRBV30 | CAWSSAGTGRQPQHF | TGTGCCTGGAGTTCTGCCGGGACAGGGAGGCAGCCCCAGCATTTT
few | TRBJ1-5 | - | TRBV2 | CASRDREGGQPQHF | TGTGCCAGCAGGGACCGGGAGGGCGGACAGCCCCAGCATTTT
few | TRBJ1-1 | - | TRBV14 | CASSQPGALNTEAFF | TGTGCCAGCAGCCAACCCGGGGCATTGAACACTGAAGCTTTCTTT
- | TRBJ1-1 | - | TRBV19 | CASSRGRDTEAFF | TGTGCCAGTTCTCGTGGAAGAGACACTGAAGCTTTCTTT
- | TRBJ1-4 | - | TRBV7-9 | CASSLLTDNEKLFF | TGTGCCAGCAGCCTCCTAACTGATAATGAAAAACTGTTTTTT